One sample yielded the 21 T cell receptor beta chains listed below, sequenced in a study of blood T cells in healthy people across ages. A sample-barcoded 5' primer and a J-beta primer mix were used in a second PCR of roughly 6 to 11 cycles. MiXCR, applied by TCRdb to the 5' RACE reads, yields one record per CDR3 protein. The sample lists around 1,500,000 distinct CDR3 sequences, roughly 40% occurring once. Material: blood. The receptors shown here come from a young woman in good health.

The chain uses TRBV4-1 and TRBJ2-7, with 8 bases matching TRBD2. The CDR3 is made up of 16 amino acids. Germline lookup yields CDR1 MGHRA and CDR2 YSYEKL. Trimming at V came to 3 bases and at J to 1 base, leaving 8 bases not matched to a gene. The CDR3 spells CASSHVGRAVSYEQYF. CDR3 nucleotides: TGCGCCAGCAGCCACGTCGGGAGGGCCGTGTCCTACGAGCAGTACTTC.

This chain connects TRBV28 to TRBJ1-2; 7 nucleotides match TRBD1. The V gene's germline CDR1 is MDHEN and CDR2 SYDVKM. The CDR3 is made up of 14 amino acids. The trim removed 10 bases at V and 0 bases at J, leaving 8 bases unmatched. CDR3 nucleotide sequence: TGTGCCACCAAACCTCAGGGGGCTAACTATGGCTACACCTTC. Protein sequence: CATKPQGANYGYTF.

This clonotype has a handful of counts. The chain carries TRBV7-2 and TRBJ2-5, with TRBD1 as a possible D gene (6 bases). The CDR3 has 14 amino acids. Between the trimmed V and J ends, which lost 1 base and 11 bases, there was a span of 17 bases. Germline CDR1 SGHTA, CDR2 FQGNSA. CDR3 loop: CASSLVGDEGEQYF. CDR3 coding DNA: TGTGCCAGCAGCTTAGTTGGGGACGAGGGGGAGCAGTACTTC.

V is TRBV12-3 or TRBV12-4 and J is TRBJ2-3, with a tentative D call TRBD2 (6 bases). This CDR3 has 15 residues. V was trimmed by 11 bases and J by 2 bases, leaving 20 bases between them. CDR3 sequence: CAGGYLGLLTDTQYF. CDR3 DNA: TGTGCCGGCGGATACTTGGGACTCCTCACAGATACGCAGTATTTT.

The chain combines TRBV12-3 or TRBV12-4 with TRBJ2-3; possible D gene TRBD2, 5 bases. The length of the CDR3 is 15 residues. Trimming removed 8 bases at V and 0 bases at J, with 15 bases between. DNA for the CDR3: TGTGCCAGCGGTAACGGGGAGTACAGCACAGATACGCAGTATTTT. It is translated as CASGNGEYSTDTQYF.

The chain employs TRBV7-9 and TRBJ2-7; 9 bases map to TRBD1. The CDR3 contains 17 residues. Trimming removed 5 bases from V and 6 bases from J; junction bases left unmatched: 17. The germline CDR1 and CDR2 sequences are SEHNR and FQNEAQ (reference sequence). For the CDR3, the DNA is TGTGCCAGCAGCACCCACGGACAGGGGCCAAGAGGGAGCGAGCAGTACTTC. This gives the protein CASSTHGQGPRGSEQYF.

For this clonotype: One junction end does not reproduce the germline sequence, and a read error may be involved. The V and J genes are TRBV9 and TRBJ2-4; 9 nucleotides agree with TRBD1. The tail of the sequence fits TRBJ2-7 better, so the J call may be wrong. Germline-derived CDR1 and CDR2 are SGDLS and YYNGEE. The CDR3 covers 15 residues. CDR3 nucleotide sequence: TGCGCCAGCAGCCCGACAGGGGGAAGTGTCTACGAGCAGTACTTC. Translation gives CASSPTGGSVYEQYF.

The chain carries TRBV25-1 and TRBJ2-7; a weak D match, TRBD2 (6 bases). The germline gives CDR1 MGHDK, CDR2 SYGVNS. Trimming removed 3 bases from V and 6 bases from J, with 9 bases in between. There are 12 residues in the CDR3. This chain's CDR3 is CASSDPGSEQYF. In DNA, the CDR3 is TGTGCCAGCAGTGACCCCGGGAGCGAGCAGTACTTC.

This clonotype was seen a few times. The rearrangement links TRBV4-1 to TRBJ1-5; tentatively, D is TRBD1 (5 bases). The CDR3 length is 16 residues. Germline V CDR1 and CDR2: MGHRA, YSYEKL. The V end was cut by 0 bases, the J end by 2 bases, with 11 bases between. The DNA for the CDR3 is TGCGCCAGCAGCCAAGATCAGGGTGGTCGCAATCAGCCCCAGCATTTT. Amino acids: CASSQDQGGRNQPQHF.

V usage is TRBV20-1 and J usage is TRBJ2-3; TRBD2 matches 12 bases. Trimming cost V 4 bases and J 7 bases; bases outside gene matches: 9. Germline CDR1 and CDR2: DFQATT and SNEGSKA (reference sequence). The CDR3 is 15 amino acids. CDR3: CSATRTSGERNTQYF. The CDR3 DNA reads as TGCAGTGCTACACGGACTAGCGGGGAACGGAATACGCAGTATTTT.

The chain is built from TRBV6-5 and TRBJ2-3; 8 bases align to TRBD1. The germline V gene has CDR1 MNHEY and CDR2 SVGAGI. Trimming cost V 3 bases and J 4 bases; bases outside gene matches: 6. The CDR3 runs 15 residues. Here the CDR3 DNA reads TGTGCCAGCAGTTATGGAACAGGGGGTGCAGATACGCAGTATTTT. As protein: CASSYGTGGADTQYF.

The table lists this clonotype with a count of one. This rearrangement joins TRBV6-5 to TRBJ1-5; tentative D call: TRBD1 (6 bases). V shed 4 bases and J shed 3 bases, with 10 bases lying between them. CDR1 is MNHEY, CDR2 SVGAGI, per germline. The CDR3 length is 14 residues. The DNA of the CDR3 is TGTGCCAGCAGTTTTAGGGGGGTCAATCAGCCCCAGCATTTT. Its translation: CASSFRGVNQPQHF.

This clonotype was counted a few times. The J gene is TRBJ2-7, the V gene TRBV20-1, with 12 bases lining up with TRBD1. CDR1 and CDR2 (germline): DFQATT, SNEGSKA (reference sequence). V gave up 5 bases and J gave up 0 bases; unmatched junction bases: 8. This CDR3 has 16 residues. The DNA for the CDR3 is TGCAGTGCTCCCGGGACAGGGGGCCTGAGCTCCTACGAGCAGTACTTC. Its protein product is CSAPGTGGLSSYEQYF.

V and J are TRBV5-1 and TRBJ2-1, with a tentative D call TRBD1 (6 bases). The assigned J gene may be wrong: the sequence end matches TRBJ2-7 better. The length of the CDR3 is 16 residues. Germline assignment: CDR1 SGHRS and CDR2 YFSETQ. CDR3 sequence reads: CASSLEGGNSYNEQYF. The CDR3, as DNA: TGCGCCAGCAGCTTGGAAGGGGGAAACTCCTACAATGAGCAGTACTTC.

A few counts support this clonotype. J is TRBJ2-3 and V is TRBV18, with a weak D call TRBD2 (6 bases). Germline V CDR1 and CDR2: KGHSH, LQKENI. The length of the CDR3 is 15 residues. The germline V and J ends were trimmed by 4 bases and 8 bases, with 19 bases remaining between them. In DNA, the CDR3 is TGTGCCAGCTCACTCAAGACGGGAGTTGGAGTTACGCAGTATTTT. This gives the protein CASSLKTGVGVTQYF.

V gene TRBV12-3 or TRBV12-4 combines with J gene TRBJ1-5, with D tentatively TRBD1 (6 bases). This CDR3 is built from 17 residues. Trimming stripped 3 bases from V and 2 bases from J, with 17 bases between. The CDR3 region is CASSFVVGGSGNQPQHF. The CDR3 DNA is TGTGCCAGCAGTTTCGTTGTTGGGGGCTCTGGCAATCAGCCCCAGCATTTT.

The chain joins TRBV7-9 to TRBJ2-4, with D possibly matching TRBD2 (6 bases). The assigned J gene may be wrong: the sequence end matches TRBJ2-7 better. Germline V CDR1 and CDR2: SEHNR, FQNEAQ (reference sequence). The CDR3 totals 15 residues. CDR3 region: CASSLAAGLNYEQYF. DNA for the CDR3: TGTGCCAGCAGCTTAGCTGCGGGACTCAACTACGAGCAGTACTTC.

This clonotype has just a few counts. CDR3 loop: CASSWGASEQFF. In nucleotides, the CDR3 is TGTGCCAGCAGTTGGGGTGCGAGTGAGCAGTTCTTC. The chain has TRBV6-5 and TRBJ2-1, with D unclear. This CDR3 comprises 12 residues. Trimming cost V 4 bases and J 9 bases, with 10 bases left between them. Per the germline V gene, CDR1 is MNHEY and CDR2 is SVGAGI.

V and J are TRBV2 and TRBJ2-1; 12 bases line up with TRBD2. Germline V gives CDR1 SNHLY, CDR2 FYNNEI. J gave up 3 bases and V 2 bases, and 8 bases lay outside the gene matches. This CDR3 is 18 amino acids long. The CDR3 spells CASSERGLAGPGYNEQFF. The CDR3 nucleotides read TGTGCCAGCAGTGAAAGAGGACTAGCGGGACCGGGCTACAATGAGCAGTTCTTC. The variable domain in full, with the rest retrieved from reference TRBV2 and TRBJ2-1, is EPEVTQTPSHQVTQMGQEVILRCVPISNHLYFYWYRQILGQKVEFLVSFYNNEISEKSEIFDDQFSVERPDGSNFTLKIRSTKLEDSAMYFCASSERGLAGPGYNEQFFGPGTRLTVL.

The V call is TRBV30, the J call TRBJ1-2, with D tentatively TRBD1 (5 bases). CDR3 length: 13 amino acids. The germline V gene encodes CDR1 GTSNPN and CDR2 SVGIG (reference sequence). The V and J ends lost 0 bases and 8 bases respectively, with 13 bases between them. The CDR3 region is CAWSVKGRKGYTF. In nucleotides, the CDR3 is TGTGCCTGGAGTGTGAAGGGACGAAAAGGCTACACCTTC.

The chain uses TRBV6-2 or TRBV6-3 and TRBJ2-4; D unclear. The V gene's germline CDR1 is MNHEY and CDR2 SVGEGT. The CDR3 is made up of 14 amino acids. Trimming left V 2 bases short and J 5 bases short, with 10 bases between. The CDR3 nucleotides are TGTGCCAGCAGTTACACGAAGGGCCAAAACATTCAGTACTTC. It yields the protein CASSYTKGQNIQYF.